Sequencing of this T cell receptor (beta chain) was carried out in a study of cytomegalovirus exposure and HLA in healthy donors. The V gene lost 6 bases and the J gene lost 4 bases, with 12 bases spanning the gap. The CDR3 loop spans 13 amino acids. Looked up from germline, CDR1 is SGHTA and CDR2 is FQGNSA. This clone appeared a few times. Amplification used 60 Vbeta primers and 13 Jbeta primers. Data came from immunoSEQ multiplex PCR; TCRdb stores just in-frame clones and leaves some out. Altogether 200,000 or so clones are present, nearly 80% being singletons, with the ten largest covering about 1.8%.

Material: PBMCs. The chain couples TRBV7-2 to TRBJ1-2; D uncertain. The receptor's source is a young man in good health and CMV-seronegative. The DNA for the CDR3 is TGTGCCAGCAGTTTGGAGCCCGTCTATGGCTACACCTTC. It translates to CASSLEPVYGYTF.